The next 25 T cell receptor beta chains were all read from a single sample in a study of cytomegalovirus exposure and HLA in healthy donors. Primers for the PCR totalled 60 Vbeta and 13 Jbeta. Assay: immunoSEQ multiplex PCR; the TCRdb copy retains only in-frame clones and omits some. This specimen shows tens of thousands of clones; the ten leading clones hold approximately 1.8%. Sequencing used PBMCs. These receptors all stem from a woman aged 25-40 years in good health and CMV-seronegative.

The genes are TRBV18 and TRBJ2-1, with 9 bases identical to TRBD2. The CDR3 covers 13 residues. Germline V gives CDR1 KGHSH, CDR2 LQKENI. Trimming took 8 bases from V and 2 from J; bases not matched to a gene: 1. CDR3 in DNA: TGTGCCAGCCTAGCGGGACCCTACAATGAGCAGTTCTTC. Encoded protein: CASLAGPYNEQFF. Full variable domain (remainder filled in from reference TRBV18 and TRBJ2-1): NAGVMQNPRHLVRRRGQEARLRCSPMKGHSHVYWYRQLPEEGLKFMVYLQKENIIDESGMPKERFSAEFPKEGPSILRIQQVVRGDSAAYFCASLAGPYNEQFFGPGTRLTVL.

The genes are TRBV4-1 and TRBJ1-6; the D gene is possibly TRBD1 (5 bases). V was shortened by 0 bases and J by 9 bases, with 18 bases between the two germline ends. Looked up from germline, CDR1 is MGHRA and CDR2 is YSYEKL. The CDR3 is made up of 17 amino acids. The CDR3 region is CASSQDRSGPLSSPLHF. In DNA, the CDR3 is TGCGCCAGCAGCCAAGATCGATCAGGGCCCCTTAGTTCACCCCTCCACTTT.

This chain joins TRBV11-2 and TRBJ1-2; TRBD1 agrees at 9 bases. Per germline, CDR1 SGHAT and CDR2 FQNNGV. The CDR3 length is 16 residues. Germline trimming cut 5 bases from V and 4 bases from J; bases unmatched to any gene: 11. CDR3 amino acids: CASSPTGTGRAYGYTF. The CDR3 bases are TGTGCCAGCAGCCCTACCGGGACAGGGAGGGCCTATGGCTACACCTTC.

The chain has TRBV9 and TRBJ1-1, with D maybe TRBD1 (6 bases). V was shortened by 4 bases and J by 1 base, with 11 bases between the two germline ends. Germline lookup yields CDR1 SGDLS and CDR2 YYNGEE. CDR3 size: 14 residues. CDR3 bases: TGTGCCAGCAGCCCAAGGACAGCGAACACTGAAGCTTTCTTT. Amino acid sequence: CASSPRTANTEAFF.

This CDR3 reads CASSLGTGPLVEQYF. As DNA, the CDR3 is TGTGCCAGCAGCCTAGGGACAGGTCCTTTGGTGGAGCAGTACTTC. The chain carries TRBV5-6 and TRBJ2-7, with TRBD1 matching 8 bases. The junction had 13 bases not matched to a gene; V was cut back by 4 bases and J by 7 bases. The germline V gene has CDR1 SGHDT and CDR2 YYEEEE. The CDR3 is 15 residues long.

This rearrangement joins TRBV7-9 to TRBJ2-2; perhaps TRBD1 as D (6 bases). Trimming cost V 1 base and J 4 bases, with 10 bases left between them. Germline assignment: CDR1 SEHNR and CDR2 FQNEAQ (reference sequence). The CDR3 is made up of 15 amino acids. The CDR3 DNA is TGTGCCAGCAGCTTAGACGGCAGGGGCACCGGGGAGCTGTTTTTT. Protein product: CASSLDGRGTGELFF.

The chain is built from TRBV6-5 and TRBJ2-1; 11 bases agree with TRBD2. With V trimmed by 6 bases and J by 7 bases, 8 bases remained unmatched. Germline V gives CDR1 MNHEY, CDR2 SVGAGI. The CDR3 contains 15 residues. For the CDR3, the DNA is TGTGCCAGCAGGGCCCTAGCGGGAGGTTCGAATGAGCAGTTCTTC. This translates into CASRALAGGSNEQFF.

The J gene is TRBJ2-7, the V gene TRBV6-5; 9 positions agree with TRBD2. The junction had 11 bases not matched to a gene; V was cut back by 7 bases and J by 7 bases. The CDR3 has 14 amino acids. Germline V lookup: CDR1 MNHEY, CDR2 SVGAGI. The DNA for the CDR3 is TGTGCCAGCATGTGGGGACTAGCCGCGAGGGAGCAGTACTTC. Translating gives CASMWGLAAREQYF.

This sequence joins TRBV5-4 and TRBJ2-3, with 9 bases matching TRBD2. V shed 2 bases, J shed 5 bases, and the junction held 6 bases outside the gene matches. Germline V gives CDR1 SGHNT, CDR2 YYREEE (reference sequence). This CDR3 region has 15 residues. The CDR3 DNA reads as TGTGCCAGCAGCTTAGAGGGCGGGGGGGGAGATACGCAGTATTTT. Residues: CASSLEGGGGDTQYF.

The chain has TRBV7-6 and TRBJ2-5; 11 bases align to TRBD2. The J call could be wrong; TRBJ2-7 is a better fit for the DNA end. CDR1 is SGHVS, CDR2 FNYEAQ, per germline. The CDR3 loop spans 15 amino acids. The DNA for the CDR3 is TGTGCCAGCAGCTTAACTAGCGGGAGCTCCTACGAGCAGTACTTC. Translation: CASSLTSGSSYEQYF.

The chain combines TRBV19 with TRBJ1-5, with 7 bases matching TRBD1. Trimming took 4 bases from V and 3 from J; bases not matched to a gene: 6. The CDR3 has 15 residues. Germline CDR1 LNHDA, CDR2 SQIVND (reference sequence). CDR3 residues: CASSTLDRDNQPQHF. DNA for the CDR3: TGTGCCAGTAGTACCCTAGACAGGGACAATCAGCCCCAGCATTTT.

This chain uses TRBV10-3 with TRBJ2-7; D is possibly TRBD1 (6 bases). CDR1 is ENHRY, CDR2 SYGVKD, per germline. The ends were cut back, 7 bases at V and 0 bases at J, with 13 bases in the middle. The CDR3 covers 14 residues. The DNA for the CDR3 is TGTGCCATCAACCCGGGGACACTCTCCTACGAGCAGTACTTC. It translates to CAINPGTLSYEQYF.

The chain uses TRBV10-1 and TRBJ1-1, with 7 bases aligning to TRBD1. J gave up 7 bases and V 6 bases, and 8 bases lay outside the gene matches. The germline CDR1 and CDR2 sequences are WNHNN and SYGVQD (reference sequence). This CDR3 has 13 amino acids. Here the CDR3 DNA reads TGCGCCAGCAGACAGGGGAGGAGGCGTGAAGCTTTCTTT. Amino acids: CASRQGRRREAFF.

This CDR3 reads CASSLGQGADTQYF. CDR3 coding DNA: TGCGCCAGCAGCTTGGGACAGGGGGCAGATACGCAGTATTTT. This sequence joins TRBV5-1 and TRBJ2-3; TRBD1 matches at 9 bases. Germline trimming cut 0 bases from V and 4 bases from J; bases unmatched to any gene: 0. CDR3 length: 14 residues. Germline V CDR1 and CDR2: SGHRS, YFSETQ.

The J gene is TRBJ2-7, the V gene TRBV5-1; D is undetermined. V lost 4 bases to trimming and J lost 5 bases, with 16 bases between them. The germline V gene encodes CDR1 SGHRS and CDR2 YFSETQ. This CDR3 region has 14 residues. In DNA form, the CDR3 reads TGCGCCAGCAGCCCTGATTTGAGGCCCGACGAGCAGTACTTC. Translation gives CASSPDLRPDEQYF.

V and J are TRBV5-1 and TRBJ2-7; 12 bases map to TRBD2. This CDR3 contains 17 residues. The V and J ends lost 0 bases and 6 bases, in that order; junction bases with no gene match: 10. Germline V gene sequence: CDR1 SGHRS, CDR2 YFSETQ. The CDR3 sequence is CASSLVSSGRVWGEQYF. CDR3 nucleotides: TGCGCCAGCAGCTTGGTTTCTAGCGGGAGGGTATGGGGCGAGCAGTACTTC.

The chain is built from TRBV5-6 and TRBJ1-6, with 7 positions matching TRBD1. With 4 bases clipped from V and 7 bases from J, the junction kept 8 bases outside the gene matches. The CDR3 sequence is 15 residues long. The V gene's germline CDR1 is SGHDT and CDR2 YYEEEE. The CDR3 DNA reads TGTGCCAGCAGCGGTATGACAGGGCCGAATTCACCCCTCCACTTT. It encodes CASSGMTGPNSPLHF.

The rearrangement joins TRBV18 to TRBJ1-6; D gene uncertain. The germline V gene encodes CDR1 KGHSH and CDR2 LQKENI. V was trimmed by 2 bases and J by 1 base, leaving 15 bases between them. The CDR3 totals 18 residues. The CDR3, as DNA: TGTGCCAGCTCACCAGAACCAGTGGCGGGATCCTATAATTCACCCCTCCACTTT. Translated, it gives CASSPEPVAGSYNSPLHF.

This chain links TRBV19 with TRBJ2-7; 7 nucleotides match TRBD1. Germline CDR1 reads LNHDA; CDR2 reads SQIVND (reference sequence). The V segment lost 5 bases and the J segment 3 bases; nucleotides outside the gene matches: 10. The CDR3 extends over 15 amino acids. The CDR3 reads CASSPPGTEFYEQYF. The DNA of the CDR3 is TGTGCCAGTAGTCCTCCTGGGACAGAGTTCTACGAGCAGTACTTC.

The V and J genes are TRBV5-1 and TRBJ2-5; maybe TRBD1 (8 bases). From germline, CDR1 is SGHRS and CDR2 YFSETQ. Trimming left V 5 bases short and J 5 bases short, with 22 bases between. The CDR3 runs to 16 residues. CDR3 nucleotides: TGCGCCAGCAGTCGCGGACAGGGTTTCGGGGGGGAGACCCAGTACTTC. Translation gives CASSRGQGFGGETQYF.

The chain couples TRBV10-3 to TRBJ2-1; tentatively, D is TRBD2 (6 bases). CDR3 length equals 16 residues. In germline, CDR1 is ENHRY, CDR2 SYGVKD. Trimming pared 3 bases from V and 7 bases from J, leaving 19 bases between. CDR3 coding DNA: TGTGCCATCAGTGATGGCCGGGAGCGCGGGGAGAATGAGCAGTTCTTC. Amino acid sequence: CAISDGRERGENEQFF.

V usage is TRBV4-1 and J usage is TRBJ2-7; TRBD2 matches 7 bases. Germline V gives CDR1 MGHRA, CDR2 YSYEKL. The CDR3 is 18 amino acids. V lost 0 bases to trimming and J lost 0 bases; unmatched junction nucleotides: 11. CDR3 region: CASSQDSEGGLSSYEQYF. CDR3 bases: TGCGCCAGCAGCCAAGATTCAGAGGGAGGGCTAAGCTCCTACGAGCAGTACTTC.

The chain combines TRBV5-1 with TRBJ1-1, with D possibly matching TRBD1 (6 bases). CDR1 and CDR2 from the germline V gene are SGHRS and YFSETQ. The CDR3 is 14 amino acids. Deletions cut 0 bases from V and 1 base from J, with 7 bases between. The CDR3 nucleotides are TGCGCCAGCAGCTTGGGGGGGCCGAACACTGAAGCTTTCTTT. It is translated as CASSLGGPNTEAFF.

This chain joins TRBV5-3 and TRBJ2-2; D gene uncertain. Being an ORF, TRBV5-3 has a function that is uncertain. V was shortened by 8 bases and J by 0 bases, with 14 bases between the two germline ends. The CDR3 is 15 residues long. In DNA, the CDR3 is TGTGCCAGCCACGACAATTCCGCGAACACCGGGGAGCTGTTTTTT. Translating gives CASHDNSANTGELFF.

This chain connects TRBV4-3 to TRBJ2-7; D gene unclear. V shed 1 base and J shed 6 bases, with 13 bases lying between them. The CDR3 is 14 amino acids. Germline V CDR1 and CDR2: LGHNA, YSLEER. In DNA form, the CDR3 reads TGCGCCAGCAGCCAAGTGAGGTTCGGCACCGAGCAGTACTTC. Translated, it gives CASSQVRFGTEQYF.